One sample yielded the 25 T cell receptor beta chains listed below, sequenced in a study of T cells in Graves' hyperthyroidism and ophthalmopathy. Researchers amplified the TCR beta CDR3 regions from RNA transcripts. An initial round of RT-PCR targeting the TCR CDR3 relied on the HTBI primer set. MiXCR, applied by TCRdb to the multiplex PCR reads, yields one record per CDR3 protein. This table has 600,000 or so distinct CDR3 sequences, roughly 46% appearing once. The source material was peripheral blood or thyroid tissue (not recorded which). These TCRs come from a woman under 30 with Graves' hyperthyroidism.

This clonotype came up many times. The genes are TRBV2 and TRBJ1-6, with D possibly matching TRBD1 (5 bases). V was pared by 0 bases and J by 10 bases, with 16 bases between. The CDR3 contains 16 residues. Germline loops: CDR1 SNHLY, CDR2 FYNNEI. The CDR3 region is CASSEARGDPASPLHF. DNA of the CDR3: TGTGCCAGCAGTGAAGCGCGGGGGGACCCGGCGTCACCCCTCCACTTT. Complete variable domain (other parts from reference TRBV2 and TRBJ1-6): EPEVTQTPSHQVTQMGQEVILRCVPISNHLYFYWYRQILGQKVEFLVSFYNNEISEKSEIFDDQFSVERPDGSNFTLKIRSTKLEDSAMYFCASSEARGDPASPLHFGNGTRLTVT.

The V gene is TRBV7-2, the J gene TRBJ1-1; a weak D match, TRBD1 (6 bases). The germline gives CDR1 SGHTA, CDR2 FQGNSA. The CDR3 has 15 amino acids. V was trimmed by 6 bases and J by 4 bases, leaving 18 bases between them. Here the CDR3 DNA reads TGTGCCAGCAGTTACTGGGGGGCAGGCTCCACTGAAGCTTTCTTT. Its translation is CASSYWGAGSTEAFF.

The chain is built from TRBV24-1 and TRBJ2-3; 7 positions match TRBD2. The CDR3 consists of 18 residues. V lost 2 bases to trimming and J lost 0 bases; unmatched junction nucleotides: 10. Per the germline V gene, CDR1 is KGHDR and CDR2 is SFDVKD. The CDR3 region is CATSDWSLTSASTDTQYF. The CDR3 DNA is TGTGCCACCAGTGATTGGTCCCTCACTAGCGCAAGCACAGATACGCAGTATTTT.

This chain uses TRBV7-3 with TRBJ2-3; D gene ambiguous. Deletions cut 2 bases from V and 2 bases from J, with 11 bases between. CDR1 is SGHTA, CDR2 FQGTGA, per germline. CDR3 length: 15 residues. The CDR3 sequence is CASSLGDSFTDTQYF. The CDR3 region has the DNA TGTGCCAGCAGCTTAGGGGATTCCTTCACAGATACGCAGTATTTT.

The J gene is TRBJ2-7, the V gene TRBV19; the match to TRBD1 covers 7 bases. Per the germline V gene, CDR1 is LNHDA and CDR2 is SQIVND (reference sequence). V trimming: 3 bases; J trimming: 6 bases; junction bases outside the gene matches: 8. The CDR3 runs to 14 residues. CDR3 nucleotide sequence: TGTGCCAGTAGTATCTTGGACAGGACTGGCGAGCAGTACTTC. Its translation: CASSILDRTGEQYF.

This clonotype was detected a few times. V gene TRBV12-3 or TRBV12-4 combines with J gene TRBJ2-7; 11 positions match TRBD2. CDR3 length equals 18 residues. Trimming removed 1 base from V and 0 bases from J; junction bases left unmatched: 8. CDR3 sequence reads: CASSLEGPGLAVSYEQYF. Written as DNA, the CDR3 is TGTGCCAGCAGTTTAGAGGGACCGGGACTAGCGGTCTCCTACGAGCAGTACTTC.

The sample holds many counts of this clonotype. The chain links TRBV25-1 to TRBJ1-2; 8 bases fit TRBD1. CDR1 MGHDK and CDR2 SYGVNS come from the germline V gene. The CDR3 spans 15 residues. Trimming cost V 5 bases and J 7 bases; bases outside gene matches: 12. CDR3 DNA sequence: TGTGCCAGCAGTTACGACGGACAGGGAGTAAGTGGCTACACCTTC. Translated, it gives CASSYDGQGVSGYTF.

The chain employs TRBV3-1 and TRBJ2-5; 10 nucleotides match TRBD1. Germline V gene sequence: CDR1 LGHDT, CDR2 YNNKEL (reference sequence). There are 15 residues in the CDR3. V lost 4 bases to trimming and J lost 2 bases; unmatched junction nucleotides: 4. Here the CDR3 reads CASSPTGGGQETQYF. The CDR3 nucleotides read TGTGCCAGCAGCCCGACAGGGGGCGGACAAGAGACCCAGTACTTC.

As regards this clonotype: Just one base apart from a much larger clone, this may be a read error. The chain carries TRBV2 and TRBJ2-6, with TRBD1 matching over 7 bases. Germline loops: CDR1 SNHLY, CDR2 FYNNEI. J lost 3 bases, V lost 10 bases, and 6 bases had no gene match. The CDR3 is 14 residues long. CDR3 in amino acids: CAIRGGGGANVLTF. The CDR3 bases are TGTGCCATCAGAGGGGGCGGTGGGGCCAACGTCCTGACTTTC. The complete variable domain, with remaining parts taken from reference TRBV2 and TRBJ2-6, reads EPEVTQTPSHQVTQMGQEVILRCVPISNHLYFYWYRQILGQKVEFLVSFYNNEISEKSEIFDDQFSVERPDGSNFTLKIRSTKLEDSAMYFCAIRGGGGANVLTFGAGSRLTVL.

V is TRBV12-3 or TRBV12-4 and J is TRBJ1-5; the D gene is possibly TRBD1 (5 bases). The CDR3 has 15 residues. The V end lost 10 bases, the J end lost 0 bases, and 16 bases lay between the germline ends. The CDR3, as DNA: TGTGCCATCAGAGCTACGGGACTTAGCAATCAGCCCCAGCATTTT. It specifies CAIRATGLSNQPQHF.

The rearrangement links TRBV12-3 or TRBV12-4 to TRBJ1-3; no clear D gene. V lost 7 bases, J lost 4 bases, and 11 bases lay in between. This CDR3 spans 13 amino acids. CDR3 in amino acids: CASTPPGGNTIYF. CDR3 bases: TGTGCCAGCACCCCTCCGGGAGGAAACACCATATATTTT.

A word on this clonotype: Compared with germline, one end of the junction differs, possibly owing to a read error. This chain connects TRBV19 to TRBJ1-5; 9 bases agree with TRBD1. Germline-derived CDR1 and CDR2 are LNHDA and SQIVND (reference sequence). The CDR3 sequence is 17 residues long. For the CDR3, the DNA is TGTGACAGTATCGACAGGGGGATTCCTTATAGCAATCAGCCCCAGCATTTT. It is translated as CDSIDRGIPYSNQPQHF.

Ten or more counts support this clonotype. The chain carries TRBV7-9 and TRBJ1-1; no firm D call. Trimming took off 5 bases at V and 3 bases at J, with 10 bases between the two ends. This CDR3 comprises 13 residues. Germline CDR1 is SEHNR and CDR2 is FQNEAQ (reference sequence). CDR3 amino acids: CASSPAEDTEAFF. The DNA for the CDR3 is TGTGCCAGCAGCCCGGCGGAGGACACTGAAGCTTTCTTT.

V gene TRBV19 combines with J gene TRBJ2-7, with TRBD2 matching 9 bases. Germline trimming cut 7 bases from V and 0 bases from J; bases unmatched to any gene: 4. Germline V gene sequence: CDR1 LNHDA, CDR2 SQIVND (reference sequence). The CDR3 has 14 amino acids. The CDR3 DNA sequence: TGTGCCAGTACCCTTAGCGGGAGCTCCTACGAGCAGTACTTC. As protein: CASTLSGSSYEQYF.

This clonotype came up a few times. The genes are TRBV20-1 and TRBJ2-7; D call uncertain. CDR3 length equals 11 residues. CDR1 and CDR2 (germline): DFQATT, SNEGSKA (reference sequence). Trimming cost V 2 bases and J 2 bases, with 4 bases left between them. As DNA, the CDR3 is TGCAGTGCTAGAAAAACCTACGAGCAGTACTTC. It specifies CSARKTYEQYF.

The rearrangement uses TRBV5-1 and TRBJ1-6; D may be TRBD1 (6 bases). The germline V and J ends were trimmed by 2 bases and 5 bases, with 11 bases remaining between them. This CDR3 contains 15 residues. Germline lookup yields CDR1 SGHRS and CDR2 YFSETQ. The DNA of the CDR3 is TGCGCCAGCAGCTTTAGTGGACAGAATAATTCACCCCTCCACTTT. This sequence encodes CASSFSGQNNSPLHF.

This clonotype showed up many times. The CDR3 protein is CASSSQGRNEKLFF. DNA of the CDR3: TGTGCCAGCAGCTCGCAGGGTAGGAATGAAAAACTGTTTTTT. The chain is built from TRBV7-9 and TRBJ1-4; a possible D gene is TRBD1 (5 bases). CDR3 length: 14 amino acids. Germline values: CDR1 SEHNR, CDR2 FQNEAQ (reference sequence). V lost 4 bases, J lost 5 bases, and 11 bases lay in between.

In the case of this clonotype: Being one base from a much bigger clone, this may be a read error. The chain uses TRBV7-2 and TRBJ2-5, with D possibly TRBD2 on 5 matching bases. From germline, CDR1 is SGHTA and CDR2 FQGNSA. Trimming cost V 5 bases and J 2 bases, with 12 bases left between them. This CDR3 is 14 amino acids long. In DNA, the CDR3 is TGTGCCAGCAGCCCCGAGGGCCAGCAAGAGACCCAGTACTTC. Protein product: CASSPEGQQETQYF. Full variable domain (outside the CDR3, taken from reference TRBV7-2 and TRBJ2-5): GAGVSQSPSNKVTEKGKDVELRCDPISGHTALYWYRQSLGQGLEFLIYFQGNSAPDKSGLPSDRFSAERTGGSVSTLTIQRTQQEDSAVYLCASSPEGQQETQYFGPGTRLLVL.

As regards this clonotype: This may arise from a read error, as a much more abundant clone is one base away. The chain recombines TRBV6-5 with TRBJ2-5, with D possibly TRBD2 on 6 matching bases. The CDR3 contains 16 residues. Trimming pared 1 base from V and 5 bases from J, leaving 17 bases between. The germline V gene has CDR1 MNHEY and CDR2 SVGAGI. Here the CDR3 DNA reads TGTGCCAGCAGTTACTTCTCCCTAGGAGGGCCGGAGACCCAGTACTTC. This encodes CASSYFSLGGPETQYF.

The V call is TRBV10-3, the J call TRBJ1-3; possibly TRBD1 for D (5 bases). The V gene lost 8 bases and the J gene lost 2 bases, with 16 bases spanning the gap. CDR1 ENHRY and CDR2 SYGVKD come from the germline V gene. The CDR3 has 15 residues. The CDR3 here is CAIGAGEDTGNTIYF. CDR3 nucleotides: TGTGCCATCGGGGCGGGGGAGGACACTGGAAACACCATATATTTT.

V gene TRBV12-3 or TRBV12-4 combines with J gene TRBJ2-7; D is uncertain. The CDR3 loop spans 17 amino acids. The V and J ends lost 1 base and 0 bases respectively, with 16 bases between them. The CDR3 DNA reads TGTGCCAGCAGTTTAGATCTGTTGCGGTCCTCCTCCTACGAGCAGTACTTC. Protein sequence: CASSLDLLRSSSYEQYF.

The J gene is TRBJ2-7, the V gene TRBV2; TRBD1 agrees at 11 bases. The CDR3 length is 14 residues. Germline CDR1 is SNHLY and CDR2 is FYNNEI. The V and J ends lost 4 bases and 6 bases, in that order; junction bases with no gene match: 5. DNA of the CDR3: TGTGCCAGCAGTGGGGGACAGGGGGTGGTCGAGCAGTACTTC. Its translation is CASSGGQGVVEQYF.

A word on this clonotype: Germline and junction disagree at one end, which may indicate a read error. The chain is built from TRBV7-9 and TRBJ1-6, with D uncertain. The germline V gene has CDR1 SEHNR and CDR2 FQNEAQ (reference sequence). CDR3 length equals 9 residues. The CDR3 DNA reads as TGTGCCAGCAGCTCGCCCCCCCACTTT. It specifies CASSSPPHF.

The chain has TRBV5-1 and TRBJ1-4, with a possible D match to TRBD1 (6 bases). Trimming left V 3 bases short and J 3 bases short, with 9 bases between. This CDR3 is built from 14 residues. Germline lookup yields CDR1 SGHRS and CDR2 YFSETQ. CDR3 bases: TGCGCCAGCAGCTGGGGGGCAGCTAATGAAAAACTGTTTTTT. Translating gives CASSWGAANEKLFF.

The V gene is TRBV7-2, the J gene TRBJ2-7, with 7 bases fitting TRBD1. Germline CDR1 is SGHTA and CDR2 is FQGNSA. CDR3 size: 15 residues. With 4 bases clipped from V and 4 bases from J, the junction kept 10 bases outside the gene matches. Here the CDR3 DNA reads TGTGCCAGCAGCTCTACAGGGGCGGGTTGGTACGAGCAGTACTTC. It encodes CASSSTGAGWYEQYF.